The present entry profiles one TCR beta chain with its context. These data belong to a study of CD8 T cells in Susac syndrome. V shed 0 bases and J 4 bases; nucleotides not matched to a gene: 1. CDR3 length equals 15 residues. Germline V lookup: CDR1 MGHRA, CDR2 YSYEKL. TEMRA cells were FACS-enriched and CD8+ and CD4+ T cells negatively isolated. Random hexamers were used to reverse transcribe an amount of about 0.45 to 1 ug RNA. The TCR beta CDR3 was amplified by immunoSEQ multiplex PCR across 54 Vbeta, 13 Jbeta. TCRdb independently ran MiXCR on the immunoSEQ multiplex PCR reads; one entry per CDR3 protein. Of some 120,000 distinct CDR3 sequences in the sample, over 85% were seen once.

Sequenced sample: CD8+ T cells from PBMCs. The J gene is TRBJ2-7, the V gene TRBV4-1; 12 bases align to TRBD2. The receptor's source is a human donor with multiple sclerosis. Here the CDR3 reads CASSQDGTSGYEQYF. DNA of the CDR3: TGCGCCAGCAGCCAAGACGGGACTAGCGGGTACGAGCAGTACTTC.